The present TCR beta chain was sequenced within a study of OX40 agonist ivuxolimab in advanced cancers. For the study at large: As their treatment, patients were administered ivuxolimab, an agonistic anti-OX40 (CD134) antibody. Participants, 82.7% male, averaged about 59 years of age, ranging from about 23 to 90. Findings and limits, study-wide: Clonal expansion by week 6 occurred in CD4+ and CD8+ blood T cells (at 0.1 to 3.0 mg/kg).

The V gene lost 7 bases and the J gene lost 4 bases, with 14 bases spanning the gap. Germline assignment: CDR1 LNHDA and CDR2 SQIVND (reference sequence). The CDR3 consists of 14 residues. Worth noting for this clone: The antigen remains undetermined.

Blood got drawn at baseline, again on cycle 4 day 1, and then on cycle 7 day 1. Assay used: immunoSEQ multiplex PCR; TCRdb lists only in-frame clones, some missing. The sample carries about 82,000 clones, roughly 92% recorded once. This sequence joins TRBV19 and TRBJ1-5; D unclear. The receptor was isolated from an adult with an advanced solid tumor such as melanoma, head and neck, liver or kidney cancer. The sample in question was CD4+ or CD8+ T cells sorted from blood, obtained in a trial of the OX40 agonist ivuxolimab. As DNA, the CDR3 is TGTGCCAGTAACACGGGAGGTCGGAATCAGCCCCAGCATTTT. Protein product: CASNTGGRNQPQHF.